The T cell receptor (beta chain) described here comes from a study of T cells after yellow fever vaccination. The germline gives CDR1 SGHNT, CDR2 YYREEE (reference sequence). The CDR3 length is 12 residues. V lost 1 base and J 8 bases, leaving 9 bases between the germline ends. TCRdb re-analysed the 5' RACE reads in MiXCR, keeping a single row per CDR3 protein. The table shows nearly 350,000 distinct CDR3 sequences, with approximately 8% occurring only once. This sample comprised PBMCs, obtained roughly 45 days after the first yellow fever vaccination. The receptor comes from a man aged 18 to 30 who received the YFV17D yellow fever vaccine. The chain joins TRBV5-4 to TRBJ1-2, with D unclear. The CDR3 DNA is TGTGCCAGCAGCTTGCCCTCGACCGGCTACACCTTC. It encodes CASSLPSTGYTF.